This T cell receptor (beta chain) derives from a study of blood T cells in healthy people across ages (dated by TCRdb to between 2015 and 2017). As for the study more broadly: Template switching captured roughly one uniquely barcoded TCR beta cDNA molecule per two T cells in model experiments. To track age-related changes in TCR beta repertoire diversity, the study relied on deep sequencing normalized with unique cDNA molecular identifiers. The donors were divided into four age groups: young (average approximately 16 years), middle-aged (around 37), aged (approximately 62) and long-lived (about 90). To avoid experimental bias, donors of different ages were distributed randomly across sequencing lanes. Using the same blood draw, the study looked at two additional independent replicas of 1 million unique cDNA reads for two donors, one aged 18 to 29 and the other aged 80 or older.

The donors were a few dozen Caucasian individuals from Russia, aged roughly 6 to 95 years, who were systemically healthy. Ten milliliters of peripheral blood were drawn from each donor into EDTA-treated Vacutainer tubes. PBMCs were isolated by Ficoll-Paque density-gradient centrifugation, with at least 7 million obtained per sample. Trizol reagent was used to extract total RNA from the PBMCs, yielding at least 5 micrograms per sample. The percentages of naive CD45RAhigh/CD27high T cells were determined by flow cytometry on a PBMC aliquot from every donor. The library was generated by 5' RACE. The sample was run on an Illumina HiSeq 2500. The second PCR ran for roughly 7 to 12 cycles and used a J-beta primer mix along with a sample-barcoded 5' primer. A unique molecular identifier was introduced onto each TCR beta cDNA molecule by a template-switch 5' adaptor carrying 12 random nucleotides. Each sample yielded at least 2.5 million CDR3-containing paired-end reads. First-strand cDNA synthesis was performed from all RNA using the Mint cDNA synthesis kit, with priming by a TRBC-specific oligonucleotide. After uracil-DNA glycosylase treatment, a first 18-cycle PCR used universal primers M1SS and BC2_uni_R on all cDNA. The paper's data handling went like this. For normalization, 1 million high-quality reads were randomly selected from each sample, with every read carrying a distinct molecular identifier. Reads sharing molecular identifiers were discarded rather than binned into consensus sequences. MiTCR, set to a Q25 quality threshold and the strictest error-elimination algorithm, was used for CDR3 identification, clonotype clustering and error correction. A nonparametric unseen species model with Euler transformation was used to estimate a lower bound on total TCR beta diversity. Using fastp at Q25 and MiXCR, TCRdb reprocessed the public reads and kept productive beta chains. Each CDR3 protein appears once, grouped with its most common genes and DNA. These V and J calls derive from TCRdb rather than the authors' analysis. This sample lists under 800,000 distinct CDR3 sequences; roughly 41% were detected once. The ten largest clonotypes hold 20% to 25% of the sample.

What the study reported, not specific to this receptor: As age increased, observed TCR beta diversity per million T cells dropped in a roughly linear way, and a significant reduction was already evident by age roughly 36. The long-lived group showed more naive CD4+ T cells, fewer expanded clones and increased TCR diversity than the aged group, suggesting age selection. Conclusive comparison of naive and antigen-experienced compartments was prevented by the profiling of bulk unsorted PBMCs. The CMV infection status of donors was not known, potentially confounding age-related changes in expanded clonotypes. Total diversity estimates from one million sequenced T cells were considered lower bounds and underestimates. The percentage of naive T cells measured by flow cytometry correlated strongly with observed TCR beta diversity.

Comment on this clonotype: The target of this receptor is not known. Base-call qualities are not available, and no considerably larger clone is one nucleotide away.

The sequence derives from a woman aged 60-75 years in good health. The sample taken for sequencing was blood.

In nucleotides, the sequence is TGCAGTGCACTCAGGGGAGGAGGCGTCAATCAGCCCCAGCATTTT. This is translated as CSALRGGGVNQPQHF. The chain joins TRBV20-1 to TRBJ1-5; TRBD1 could be the D gene, as 6 bases match. CDR1 and CDR2 are drawn from the germline V gene (reference sequence): DFQATT, SNEGSKA. V lost 6 bases and J lost 3 bases; the stretch between them is 18 bases long. The CDR3, from cysteine to phenylalanine, totals 15 residues. The kept DNA is CDR3 alone, 45 bases in frame from the first base.